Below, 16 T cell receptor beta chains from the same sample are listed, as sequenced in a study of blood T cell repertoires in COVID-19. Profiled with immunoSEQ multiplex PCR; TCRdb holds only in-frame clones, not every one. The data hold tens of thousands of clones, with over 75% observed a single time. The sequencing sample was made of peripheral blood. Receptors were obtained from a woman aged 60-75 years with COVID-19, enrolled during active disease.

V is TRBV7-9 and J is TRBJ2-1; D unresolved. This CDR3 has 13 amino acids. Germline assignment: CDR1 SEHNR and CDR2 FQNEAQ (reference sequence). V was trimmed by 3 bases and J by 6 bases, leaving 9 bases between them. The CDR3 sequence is CASSFSKSNEQFF. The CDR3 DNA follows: TGTGCCAGCAGCTTTTCTAAGAGCAATGAGCAGTTCTTC.

The CDR3 coding sequence is TGTGCCAGCACCTCGACAGGGGCCCGCGGGGAGCTGTTTTTT. Translated, it gives CASTSTGARGELFF. This chain joins TRBV11-2 and TRBJ2-2; TRBD1 matches 8 bases. Germline CDR1 SGHAT, CDR2 FQNNGV. This CDR3 has 14 residues. Unmatched junction bases numbered 8, after V lost 7 bases and J lost 7 bases.

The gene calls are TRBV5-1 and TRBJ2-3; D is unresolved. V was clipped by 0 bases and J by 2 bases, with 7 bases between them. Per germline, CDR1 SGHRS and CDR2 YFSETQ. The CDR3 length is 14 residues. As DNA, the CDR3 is TGCGCCAGCAGCTTGGTAGTTTCCACAGATACGCAGTATTTT. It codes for CASSLVVSTDTQYF.

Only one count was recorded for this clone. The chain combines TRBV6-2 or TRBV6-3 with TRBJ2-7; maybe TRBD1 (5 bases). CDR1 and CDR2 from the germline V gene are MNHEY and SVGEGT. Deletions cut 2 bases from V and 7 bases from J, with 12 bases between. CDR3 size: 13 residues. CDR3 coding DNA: TGTGCCAGCAGTTACCAGGGAACCTGGGAGCAGTACTTC. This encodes CASSYQGTWEQYF.

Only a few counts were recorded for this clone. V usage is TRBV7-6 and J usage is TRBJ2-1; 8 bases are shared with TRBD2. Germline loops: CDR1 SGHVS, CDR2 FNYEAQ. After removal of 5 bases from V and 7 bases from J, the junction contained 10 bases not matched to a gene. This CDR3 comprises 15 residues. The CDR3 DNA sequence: TGTGCCAGCAGCCCCGACGGGGGACTAGGAAATGAGCAGTTCTTC. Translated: CASSPDGGLGNEQFF. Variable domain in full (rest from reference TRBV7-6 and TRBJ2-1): GAGVSQSPRYKVTKRGQDVALRCDPISGHVSLYWYRQALGQGPEFLTYFNYEAQQDKSGLPNDRFSAERPEGSISTLTIQRTEQRDSAMYRCASSPDGGLGNEQFFGPGTRLTVL.

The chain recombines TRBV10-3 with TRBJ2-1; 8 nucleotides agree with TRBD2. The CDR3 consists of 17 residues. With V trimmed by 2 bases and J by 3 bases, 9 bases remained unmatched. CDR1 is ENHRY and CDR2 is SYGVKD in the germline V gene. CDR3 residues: CAISERGAGDFYNEQFF. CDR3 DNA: TGTGCCATCAGTGAGCGGGGAGCGGGAGATTTCTACAATGAGCAGTTCTTC.

As DNA, the CDR3 is TGTGCCAGTAGTAAGAGGCGGGACGTTTTGGGGACCCAGTACTTC. Residues: CASSKRRDVLGTQYF. J is TRBJ2-5 and V is TRBV19; TRBD2 might be the D (6 bases). The CDR3 is made up of 15 amino acids. Trimming took off 4 bases at V and 7 bases at J, with 19 bases between the two ends. Per the germline V gene, CDR1 is LNHDA and CDR2 is SQIVND (reference sequence).

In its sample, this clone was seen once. This chain's CDR3 is CASSSPLPGREHNEQYF. In DNA form, the CDR3 reads TGTGCCAGCAGTTCACCCCTGCCTGGGCGGGAACACAACGAGCAGTACTTC. J is TRBJ2-7 and V is TRBV28; D may be TRBD2 (6 bases). Germline CDR1 and CDR2: MDHEN and SYDVKM. The V end lost 4 bases, the J end lost 5 bases, and 24 bases lay between the germline ends. CDR3 length equals 17 residues.

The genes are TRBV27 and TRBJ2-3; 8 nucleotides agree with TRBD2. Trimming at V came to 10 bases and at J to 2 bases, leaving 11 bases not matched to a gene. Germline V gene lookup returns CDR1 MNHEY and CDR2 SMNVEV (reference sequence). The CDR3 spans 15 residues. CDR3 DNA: TGTGCCACCCAGCAACTAGCGGTTTTCACAGATACGCAGTATTTT. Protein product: CATQQLAVFTDTQYF.

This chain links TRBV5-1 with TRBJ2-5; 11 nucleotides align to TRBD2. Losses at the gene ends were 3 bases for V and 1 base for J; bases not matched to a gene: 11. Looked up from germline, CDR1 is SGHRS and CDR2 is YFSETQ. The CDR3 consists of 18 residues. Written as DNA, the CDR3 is TGCGCCAGCAGCTCCGTTAAAGCACTAGCGGGGGCCCAAGAGACCCAGTACTTC. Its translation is CASSSVKALAGAQETQYF.

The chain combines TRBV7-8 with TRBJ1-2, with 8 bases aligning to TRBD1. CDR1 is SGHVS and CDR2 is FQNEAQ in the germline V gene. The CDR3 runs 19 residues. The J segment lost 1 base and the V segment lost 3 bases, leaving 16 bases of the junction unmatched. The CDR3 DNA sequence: TGTGCCAGCAGCTTGGGTACCTACCAATGGACAGGGTTTAACTATGGCTACACCTTC. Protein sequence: CASSLGTYQWTGFNYGYTF. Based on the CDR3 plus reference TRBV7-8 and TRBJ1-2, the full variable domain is GAGVSQSPRYKVAKRGQDVALRCDPISGHVSLFWYQQALGQGPEFLTYFQNEAQLDKSGLPSDRFFAERPEGSVSTLKIQRTQQEDSAVYLCASSLGTYQWTGFNYGYTFGSGTRLTVV.

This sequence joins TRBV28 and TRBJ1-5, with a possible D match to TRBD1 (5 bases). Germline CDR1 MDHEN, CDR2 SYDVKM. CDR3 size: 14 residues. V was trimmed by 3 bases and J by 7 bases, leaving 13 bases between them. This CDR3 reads CASSLSQGKQPQHF. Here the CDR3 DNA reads TGTGCCAGCAGTTTGAGTCAGGGAAAGCAGCCCCAGCATTTT.

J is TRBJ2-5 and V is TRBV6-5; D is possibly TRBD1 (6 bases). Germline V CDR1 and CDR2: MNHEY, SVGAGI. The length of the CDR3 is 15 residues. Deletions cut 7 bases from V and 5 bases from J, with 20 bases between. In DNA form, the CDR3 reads TGTGCCAGCACTAGAACAGGGTGGACGGGGGAGACCCAGTACTTC. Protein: CASTRTGWTGETQYF.

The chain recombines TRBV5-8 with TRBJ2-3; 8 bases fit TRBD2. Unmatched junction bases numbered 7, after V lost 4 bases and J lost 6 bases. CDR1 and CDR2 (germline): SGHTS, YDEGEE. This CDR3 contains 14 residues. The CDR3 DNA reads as TGTGCCAGCAGCACGGGGGGGTTATCGGATACGCAGTATTTT. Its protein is CASSTGGLSDTQYF.

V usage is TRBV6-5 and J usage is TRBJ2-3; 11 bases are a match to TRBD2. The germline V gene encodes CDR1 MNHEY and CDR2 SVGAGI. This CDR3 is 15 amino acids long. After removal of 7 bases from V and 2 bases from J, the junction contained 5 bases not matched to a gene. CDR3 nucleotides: TGTGCCAGCATTCTTAGCGGGGGGGACACAGATACGCAGTATTTT. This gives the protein CASILSGGDTDTQYF.

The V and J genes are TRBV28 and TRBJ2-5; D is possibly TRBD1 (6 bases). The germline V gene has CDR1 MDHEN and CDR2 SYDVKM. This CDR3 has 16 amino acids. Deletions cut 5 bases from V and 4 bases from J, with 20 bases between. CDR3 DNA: TGTGCCAGCAGTCCCCCGCCGCAGGGGTACGCAGAGACCCAGTACTTC. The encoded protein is CASSPPPQGYAETQYF.